This T cell receptor (beta chain) was recovered during a study of blood T cell repertoires in COVID-19. Study summary: Acute-phase and convalescent COVID-19 samples originated in the United States, Italy and Spain.

The germline V and J ends were trimmed by 10 bases and 0 bases, with 27 bases remaining between them. Germline V gene sequence: CDR1 WSHSY, CDR2 SAAADI. The CDR3 consists of 18 residues. TCRdb keeps only in-frame clones here, not all; method: immunoSEQ multiplex PCR. The sample contains roughly 42,000 clones, 80% to 90% of which appear only once. This clonotype originated in a man younger than 40 with active or convalescent COVID-19. The sample was peripheral blood. V and J are TRBV10-2 and TRBJ1-1; D perhaps matches TRBD1 (5 bases). This CDR3 is CATAPGGGKWGMNTEAFF. CDR3 coding DNA: TGCGCCACCGCCCCCGGCGGGGGAAAATGGGGAATGAACACTGAAGCTTTCTTT.